This is a list of T cell receptor beta chains from one sample in a study of T cells in Graves' hyperthyroidism and ophthalmopathy. TCRdb reprocessed the multiplex PCR reads with MiXCR, giving one entry per CDR3 protein. The data contain 450,000 to 500,000 distinct CDR3 sequences, under 25% of them singletons. The sequencing input was blood. The receptors come from a woman aged 70-85 years with Graves' ophthalmopathy. Each CDR3 is given with its conserved first and last residue. Fields, in order: D gene, V gene, J gene, CDR3 protein. A D gene is named only where the DNA matches it firmly.

>TRBD2|TRBV20-1|TRBJ2-1
CSAIGASGRQNNEQFF
>TRBD1|TRBV10-2|TRBJ1-5
CASSGDRGGIFSNQPQHF
>TRBD1|TRBV18|TRBJ1-2
CASSSGQGKRGYTF
>TRBD2|TRBV19|TRBJ2-5
CATSREGHSFQETQYF
>TRBD1|TRBV2|TRBJ2-2
CAIPSYLDRGATGELFF
>TRBD1|TRBV28|TRBJ2-2
CASRFNRGPGELFF
>TRBD1|TRBV7-2|TRBJ2-7
CAWGQGSEQYF
>-|TRBV13|TRBJ2-1
CASSFNSNNEQFF
>-|TRBV27|TRBJ1-5
CASSYTGGHSNQPQHF
>-|TRBV12-3/TRBV12-4|TRBJ2-5
CASGAAGGPQYF
>-|TRBV7-2|TRBJ2-7
CASSSPDIEQYF
>-|TRBV3-1|TRBJ2-2
CASSQVLLAGGGELFF
>-|TRBV6-1|TRBJ1-6
CASSEEGSRPLHF
>TRBD1|TRBV10-2|TRBJ2-3
CASSDDRDSRPDTQYF
>-|TRBV6-1|TRBJ1-1
CASTSLRATKTEAFF
>-|TRBV6-1|TRBJ1-3
CASSSTAGRGNTIYF
>-|TRBV4-3|TRBJ1-2
CASSLSRRGDGIGYTF
>-|TRBV7-3|TRBJ1-2
CASSLSQGIGYTF
>-|TRBV5-1|TRBJ2-5
CASRVGSAQWETQYF
>-|TRBV14|TRBJ2-1
CASSQVGSFEQFF
>-|TRBV28|TRBJ2-7
CASSQPRSFYEQYF
>-|TRBV27|TRBJ2-7
CASSRHGGEPYEQYF
>-|TRBV6-2/TRBV6-3|TRBJ1-2
CATRTELNYGYTF
>-|TRBV2|TRBJ2-7
CASSKGQPYEQYF
>TRBD2|TRBV20-1|TRBJ2-3
CSAPASGGGTDTQYF
>-|TRBV5-6|TRBJ2-3
CASSSEEGVPDTQYF
>TRBD2|TRBV6-1|TRBJ2-3
CASSGGTSGGPSTDTQYF
>-|TRBV6-2/TRBV6-3|TRBJ2-5
CASSYSWETQYF
>-|TRBV7-9|TRBJ1-4
CASSLSGGAEKLFF
>-|TRBV7-2|TRBJ2-3
CASSFWVSTDTQYF
>-|TRBV3-1|TRBJ1-6
CASSLRGGRSYNSPLHF
>TRBD1|TRBV3-1|TRBJ1-1
CASSSLPGQITNTEAFF
>-|TRBV9|TRBJ2-7
CASSVGHRLEYEQYF
>TRBD2|TRBV11-2|TRBJ2-7
CASFGRPTYEQYF
>TRBD1|TRBV5-4|TRBJ1-2
CASSHSTGGFGYTF